This is a list of T cell receptor beta chains from one sample in a study of blood T cell repertoires in COVID-19. TCRdb keeps only in-frame clones here, not all; method: immunoSEQ multiplex PCR. This table has about 220,000 clones, approximately 80% appearing once. Sequenced: peripheral blood. These receptors were taken from a man aged 30 to 39 with active or convalescent COVID-19. Each CDR3 is given with its conserved first and last residue. A D gene is named only where the DNA matches it firmly. Size is omitted from some rows. Given values are once, few, many or a class for expanded clones.

j_call clone_size v_call d_call cdr3_nt cdr3_aa
TRBJ2-1 NA TRBV4-1 TRBD2 TGCGCCAGCAGCAATCCGGGACTAGCGGACAATGAGCAGTTCTTC CASSNPGLADNEQFF
TRBJ2-6 NA TRBV7-3 TRBD1 TGTGCCAGCAGCGCCACCGGGACAGGGGGCGATGGGGCCAACGTCCTGACTTTC CASSATGTGGDGANVLTF
TRBJ2-3 NA TRBV9 TRBD2 TGTGCCAGCAGCGTACGACTAGCGGGAGATACGCAGTATTTT CASSVRLAGDTQYF
TRBJ2-5 NA TRBV2 TRBD1 TGTGCCAGCAGCCGGGACAGCCAAGAGACCCAGTACTTC CASSRDSQETQYF
TRBJ2-2 NA TRBV28 NA TGTGCCAGCAGTTTCGAGACTGTAGCCGGGGAGCTGTTTTTT CASSFETVAGELFF
TRBJ2-5 NA TRBV7-2 NA TGTGCCAGCAGCCTATGGGGCGGGGTAAACCAAGAGACCCAGTACTTC CASSLWGGVNQETQYF
TRBJ2-2 NA TRBV20-1 TRBD2 TGCAGTGCTAGTAAGGCTAGCGGGGGGCGCGGCGGGGAGCTGTTTTTT CSASKASGGRGGELFF
TRBJ2-2 NA TRBV27 NA TGTGCCAGCAGTTTTGGCCGCTTGAACACCGGGGAGCTGTTTTTT CASSFGRLNTGELFF
TRBJ1-3 NA TRBV7-2 NA TGTGCCAGCAGCTCCGTACGGGGGGGCAGATCACTATCTGGAAACACCATATATTTT CASSSVRGGRSLSGNTIYF
TRBJ1-1 NA TRBV6-5 NA TGTGCCAGCCGCCTCACCATCAGGGGATTGGTGCGGGCTTTCTTT CASRLTIRGLVRAFF
TRBJ1-1 NA TRBV6-5 NA TGTGCCACCCACAGGGTAGTGAGCACTGAAGCTTTCTTT CATHRVVSTEAFF
TRBJ2-2 NA TRBV4-1 NA TGCGCCAGCAGCCGCCTTGAGACGGGAGCCGGGACCGGGGAGCTGTTTTTT CASSRLETGAGTGELFF
TRBJ2-7 NA TRBV6-2/TRBV6-3 TRBD1 TGTGCCAGCAGTACCGGGTCAGGGGGCGGGTACGAGCAGTACTTC CASSTGSGGGYEQYF
TRBJ1-5 NA TRBV5-1 NA TGCGCCAGCAGCTTGGAGGCAGGGGATCAGCCCCAGCATTTT CASSLEAGDQPQHF
TRBJ2-1 NA TRBV5-8 NA TGTGCCAGCAGCCCCGGGTTCATCGTTTCCCATGAGCAGTTCTTC CASSPGFIVSHEQFF
TRBJ2-1 NA TRBV9 TRBD2 TGTGCCAGCAGCGCCGAACTTAGCGGGTTGGAGTTCTTC CASSAELSGLEFF
TRBJ1-5 NA TRBV7-9 TRBD1 TGTGCCAGCAGCTTAGGGACCGGGACAGGGACTCAGCCCCAGCATTTT CASSLGTGTGTQPQHF
TRBJ2-6 NA TRBV6-5 NA TGTGCCAGCAGTTACGACAGCTCTGGGGCCAACGTCCTGACTTTC CASSYDSSGANVLTF
TRBJ2-2 NA TRBV7-6 NA TGTGCCAGCAGCTTCGACAGAAACACCGGGGAGCTGTTTTTT CASSFDRNTGELFF
TRBJ2-1 NA TRBV6-5 TRBD2 TGTGCCAGCAGGGAGGGAGCGGGGGGGTACAATGAGCAGTTCTTC CASREGAGGYNEQFF
TRBJ2-5 few TRBV4-3 NA TGCGCCAGCAGCCGCGGGGTTTATAAAGAGACCCAGTACTTC CASSRGVYKETQYF
TRBJ2-7 NA TRBV19 NA TGTGCCAGTAGTATCGGTGCGGGGCTCTCCTACGAGCAGTACTTC CASSIGAGLSYEQYF
TRBJ2-1 NA TRBV7-4 TRBD2 TGTGCCAGCAGCATCATTTGGCGGGGGGGATACAATGAGCAGTTCTTC CASSIIWRGGYNEQFF
TRBJ1-4 NA TRBV5-1 NA TGCGCCAGCAGCTTGGCCATGGGGGGATTCGGTGAAAAACTGTTTTTT CASSLAMGGFGEKLFF
TRBJ2-2 NA TRBV5-1 TRBD2 TGCGCCAGCAGGCTAGCGGGGACTACCGGGGAGCTGTTTTTT CASRLAGTTGELFF
TRBJ1-5 once TRBV14 NA TGTGCCAGCAGCCAAGAAGTCCCGCGGGACGGCAATCAGCCCCAGCATTTT CASSQEVPRDGNQPQHF
TRBJ1-6 NA TRBV7-8 NA TGTGCCAGCAGCCCGGACCAGGGGTATTCACCCCTCCACTTT CASSPDQGYSPLHF
TRBJ2-1 NA TRBV24-1 TRBD2 TGTGCCACCAGTGATTTCCAAATCCCCGGGACTAGCAGGAATGAGCAGTTCTTC CATSDFQIPGTSRNEQFF
TRBJ1-1 NA TRBV5-6 NA TGTGCCAGCAGCTTGGCAGGGAGGAGCACTGAAGCTTTCTTT CASSLAGRSTEAFF
TRBJ1-6 NA TRBV5-6 TRBD1 TGTGCCAGCAGCTCATCACAGGGGCTAGGGTCACCCCTCCACTTT CASSSSQGLGSPLHF
TRBJ2-1 NA TRBV6-2/TRBV6-3 NA TGTGCCAGCAGCCCTTCCGCCAACCCCGCTACCCATGAGCAGTTCTTC CASSPSANPATHEQFF
TRBJ1-2 NA TRBV19 NA TGTGCCAGTAGTATTCCCTACGGGAGCCCCTTCTACACCTTC CASSIPYGSPFYTF
TRBJ1-4 NA TRBV2 NA TGTGCCAGCAAGGGGGACGAAAATGAAAAACTGTTTTTT CASKGDENEKLFF
TRBJ2-2 NA TRBV30 NA TGTGCCTGGATGGGCCCCTTGGTCGGGGAGCTGTTTTTT CAWMGPLVGELFF
TRBJ2-7 NA TRBV27 TRBD2 TGTGCCAGCAGTCCTCTAGCGGGGGACTACGAGCAGTACTTC CASSPLAGDYEQYF
TRBJ1-2 NA TRBV21-1 NA TGTGCCAGCGGGATAGAACAGGACTATGGCTACACCTTC CASGIEQDYGYTF
TRBJ2-2 NA TRBV7-2 TRBD2 TGTGCCAGCAGCCCCTCGGGACTAGCGGGACTCACGGTCGGGGAGCTGTTTTTT CASSPSGLAGLTVGELFF
TRBJ2-1 NA TRBV7-8 NA TGTGCCAGCAGCTTAGTGTCGTCCCGGGTTTACTACAATGAGCAGTTCTTC CASSLVSSRVYYNEQFF
TRBJ2-7 NA TRBV2 NA TGTGCCAGCAGTACCGGCCTGGGCCCTTACGAGCAGTACTTC CASSTGLGPYEQYF
TRBJ1-5 NA TRBV5-5 NA TGTGCCAGCAGCCGCGAAAAAGCGAGGGATCAGCCCCAGCATTTT CASSREKARDQPQHF
TRBJ2-6 few TRBV2 NA TGTGCCAGCCGTTCCGGGAGCGGTGGGGCCAACGTCCTGACTTTC CASRSGSGGANVLTF
TRBJ1-2 NA TRBV5-1 NA TGCGCCAGCAGCTTTATTCTAGACTATGGCTACACCTTC CASSFILDYGYTF
TRBJ1-1 NA TRBV4-1 NA TGCGCCAGCAGCCAAGATGAGGGGGTTGGGGAAGCTTTCTTT CASSQDEGVGEAFF
TRBJ1-6 NA TRBV25-1 NA TGTGCCAGCAGAACTGGTAATTCACCCCTCCACTTT CASRTGNSPLHF
TRBJ2-7 NA TRBV5-1 TRBD2 TGCGCCAGCAGTTCGGGAGGGCCAATCTTCGAGCAGTACTTC CASSSGGPIFEQYF
TRBJ2-3 NA TRBV7-2 NA TGTGCCAGCAGCTTAAAGCTAGCGATGTCAGATACGCAGTATTTT CASSLKLAMSDTQYF
TRBJ2-3 NA TRBV10-3 TRBD2 TGTGCCATCAGCGGGACTAGCGGGGTAGGCACAGATACGCAGTATTTT CAISGTSGVGTDTQYF